The subject of this entry is one TCR beta chain. Its specificity is unknown. The data were obtained in a study of shared clonotypes between healthy human individuals. Both subsets, CD45RA+ naive and CD45RA-negative memory, were split from the CD4+ cells. The germline gives CDR1 SGHRS, CDR2 YFSETQ. Trimming pared 0 bases from V and 4 bases from J, leaving 7 bases between. This CDR3 region has 14 residues. TCRdb's table, derived via immunoSEQ multiplex PCR, lists solely in-frame clones and lacks some. This table holds fewer than 1.8 million clones, 98% found once. Study-level points and caveats: Shared clonotypes across all four donors exceeded non-shared ones in generation probability.

This rearrangement joins TRBV5-1 to TRBJ2-2, with no clear D. Sequenced material: naive CD4+ T cells sorted from blood. The subset is: CD45RA+ positively selected. The source of this sequence is a man aged 30 to 39 in good health. CDR3 nucleotide sequence: TGCGCCAGCAGCTTGGAGTGGGGCACCGGGGAGCTGTTTTTT. Its protein product is CASSLEWGTGELFF.